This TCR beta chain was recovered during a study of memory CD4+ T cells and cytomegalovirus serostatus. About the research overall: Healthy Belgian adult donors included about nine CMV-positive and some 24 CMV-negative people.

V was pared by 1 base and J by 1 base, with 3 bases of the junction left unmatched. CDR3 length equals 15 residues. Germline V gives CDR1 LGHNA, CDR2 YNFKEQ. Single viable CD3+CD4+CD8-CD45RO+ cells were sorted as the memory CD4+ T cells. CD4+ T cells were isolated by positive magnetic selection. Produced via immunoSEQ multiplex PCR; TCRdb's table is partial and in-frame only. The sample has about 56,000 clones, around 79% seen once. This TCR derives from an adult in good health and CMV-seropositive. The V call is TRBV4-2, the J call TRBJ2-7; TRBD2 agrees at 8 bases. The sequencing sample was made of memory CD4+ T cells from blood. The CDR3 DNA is TGTGCCAGCAGCCAAGGGACTAGCAGATCCTACGAGCAGTACTTC. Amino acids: CASSQGTSRSYEQYF.